Sequencing of this T cell receptor (beta chain) was carried out in a study of blood T cell repertoires in COVID-19. Overall study: Acute-phase and convalescent COVID-19 samples originated in the United States, Italy and Spain. PBMCs, B-cell-depleted T cells, or T cells were the source of the cDNA or gDNA that made up the material.

CDR1 and CDR2 from the germline V gene are SGDLS and YYNGEE. This CDR3 has 14 residues. Trimming stripped 3 bases from V and 6 bases from J, with 13 bases between. One Seattle source followed patients from active infection through their disease course. Original processing notes: Scientists estimated how many nucleated cells there were by amplifying reference gene primers. The table came from immunoSEQ multiplex PCR; TCRdb's copy has only in-frame clones and leaves some out. D and trimming come from the DNA, and the V and J calls and clone size come from that table. Among just over 250,000 clones, around 90% were seen once, and the ten largest hold roughly 10%.

The sequencing sample was made of peripheral blood. This TCR was recovered from a woman in her 70s with COVID-19, enrolled during active disease. This chain joins TRBV9 and TRBJ1-5; weak D call: TRBD1 (5 bases). CDR3 coding DNA: TGTGCCAGCAGCGCCGCAGGGATGGGTCAGCCCCAGCATTTT. Translating gives CASSAAGMGQPQHF.